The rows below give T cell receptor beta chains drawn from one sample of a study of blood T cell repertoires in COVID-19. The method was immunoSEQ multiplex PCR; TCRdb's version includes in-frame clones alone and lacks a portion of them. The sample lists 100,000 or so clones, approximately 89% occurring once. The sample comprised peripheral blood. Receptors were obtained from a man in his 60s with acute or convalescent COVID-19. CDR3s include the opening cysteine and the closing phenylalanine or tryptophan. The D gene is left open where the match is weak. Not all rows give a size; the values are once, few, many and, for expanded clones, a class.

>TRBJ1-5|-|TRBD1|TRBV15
TGTGCCACCAGCAGAGATAGGACAGGGGGTAGCAATCAGCCCCAGCATTTT
CATSRDRTGGSNQPQHF
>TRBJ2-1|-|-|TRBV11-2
TGTGCCAGCAGCATGCAGCAGGGAAACTACAATGAGCAGTTCTTC
CASSMQQGNYNEQFF
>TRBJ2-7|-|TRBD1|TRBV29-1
TGCAGCGCTATCCCGAGGGGACAGGGCACCTACGAGCAGTACTTC
CSAIPRGQGTYEQYF
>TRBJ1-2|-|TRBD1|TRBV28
TGTGCCAGCAGTTTGTCCACAGGGGCGGGCTATGGCTACACCTTC
CASSLSTGAGYGYTF
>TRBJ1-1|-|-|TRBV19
TGTGCCACAAGATCGCGCCTTATTGGGAACACTGAAGCTTTCTTT
CATRSRLIGNTEAFF
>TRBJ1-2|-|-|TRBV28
TGTGCCAGCAGTTATCCCCTTGGAGGGAGCTATGGCTACACCTTC
CASSYPLGGSYGYTF
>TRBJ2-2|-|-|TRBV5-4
TGTGCCAGCAGCGAGGGAAACCCCACCGGGGAGCTGTTTTTT
CASSEGNPTGELFF
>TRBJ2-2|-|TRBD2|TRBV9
TGTGCCAGCAGCGAGGGGACTAGCGGGAGGCTAACCGGGGAGCTGTTTTTT
CASSEGTSGRLTGELFF
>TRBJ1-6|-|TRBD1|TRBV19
TGTGCCAGTAGACCAGCGGGACAGGGTAATTCACCCCTCCACTTT
CASRPAGQGNSPLHF
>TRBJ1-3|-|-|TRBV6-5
TGTGCCAGCAGTCCTCTTCCGGGATCTGGAAACACCATATATTTT
CASSPLPGSGNTIYF
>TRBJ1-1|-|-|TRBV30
TGTGCCTGGAAACAGGGCTTGAACACTGAAGCTTTCTTT
CAWKQGLNTEAFF
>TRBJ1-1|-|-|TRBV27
TGTGCCAGCAGTTCCCCCACAGCTGAAGCTTTCTTT
CASSSPTAEAFF
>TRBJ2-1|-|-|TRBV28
TGTGCCAGCAGCCCTATGCGGTACAATGAGCAGTTCTTC
CASSPMRYNEQFF
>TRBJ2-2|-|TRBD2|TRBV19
TGTGCCAGTAGTGGGCTAGCGGGGAACACCGGGGAGCTGTTTTTT
CASSGLAGNTGELFF
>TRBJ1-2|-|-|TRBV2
TGTGCCAGCAGTGTGAGCCGCCTCGACTACACCTTC
CASSVSRLDYTF
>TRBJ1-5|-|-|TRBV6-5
TGTGCCAGCAGTCGACAGAATCAGCCCCAGCATTTT
CASSRQNQPQHF
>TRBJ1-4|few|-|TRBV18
TGTGCCAGCTCACCGATGGTGGGCCATAATGAAAAACTGTTTTTT
CASSPMVGHNEKLFF
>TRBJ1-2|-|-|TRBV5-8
TGTGCCAGCAGCTTGGGAGGGTTGATCTATGGCTACACCTTC
CASSLGGLIYGYTF
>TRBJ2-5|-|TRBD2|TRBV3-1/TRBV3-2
TGTGCCAGCAGCCAATACAAGCGGGAGGAGGGAGAGACCCAGTACTTC
CASSQYKREEGETQYF
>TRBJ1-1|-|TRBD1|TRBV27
TGTGCCAGCAGTTCCCAAAAACAGACAGGGATGAACACTGAAGCTTTCTTT
CASSSQKQTGMNTEAFF
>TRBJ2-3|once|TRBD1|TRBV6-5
TGTGCCAGCAGTTACATGGGGACAGGGAGCACAGATACGCAGTATTTT
CASSYMGTGSTDTQYF
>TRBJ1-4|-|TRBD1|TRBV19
TGTGCCTCAACTTCCCAGGGGGTAAATAATGAAAAACTGTTTTTT
CASTSQGVNNEKLFF
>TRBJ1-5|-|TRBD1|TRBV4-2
TGTGCCAGCAGCCTGACAGGGAGCAATCAGCCCCAGCATTTT
CASSLTGSNQPQHF
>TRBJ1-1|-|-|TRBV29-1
TGCAGCGTTCGGGGAACTGAAGCTTTCTTT
CSVRGTEAFF
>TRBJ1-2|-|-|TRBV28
TGTGCCAGCAGTTTCCCGGGGACACCTGCCCCCTATGGCTACACCTTC
CASSFPGTPAPYGYTF
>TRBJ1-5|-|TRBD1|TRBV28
TGTGCCAGCAGGGACCGGGACAGACACTATAGCAATCAGCCCCAGCATTTT
CASRDRDRHYSNQPQHF
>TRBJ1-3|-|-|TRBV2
TGTGCCAGCCTAGGTAGCATTACGAATCGGAACACCATATATTTT
CASLGSITNRNTIYF